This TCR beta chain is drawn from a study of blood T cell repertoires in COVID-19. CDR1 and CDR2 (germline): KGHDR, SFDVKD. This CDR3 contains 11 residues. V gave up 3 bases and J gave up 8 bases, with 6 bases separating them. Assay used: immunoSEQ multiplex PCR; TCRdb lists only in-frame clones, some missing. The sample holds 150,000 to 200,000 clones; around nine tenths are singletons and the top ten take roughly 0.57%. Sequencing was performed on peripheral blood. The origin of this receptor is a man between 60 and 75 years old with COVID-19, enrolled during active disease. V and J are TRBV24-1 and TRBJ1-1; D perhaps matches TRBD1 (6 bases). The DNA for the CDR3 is TGTGCCACCAGTGATACAGGGGAAGCTTTCTTT. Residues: CATSDTGEAFF.